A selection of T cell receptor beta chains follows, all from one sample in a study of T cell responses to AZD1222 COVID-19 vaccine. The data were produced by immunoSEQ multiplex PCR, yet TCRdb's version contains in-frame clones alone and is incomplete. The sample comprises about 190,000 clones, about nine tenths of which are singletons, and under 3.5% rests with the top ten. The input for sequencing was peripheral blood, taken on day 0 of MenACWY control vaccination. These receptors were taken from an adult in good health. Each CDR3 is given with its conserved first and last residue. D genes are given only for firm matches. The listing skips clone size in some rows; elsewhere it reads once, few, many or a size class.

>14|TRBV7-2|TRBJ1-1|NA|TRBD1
CASSIPGQGDEAFF
TGTGCCAGCAGCATACCCGGACAGGGTGATGAAGCTTTCTTT
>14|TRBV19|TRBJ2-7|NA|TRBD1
CASSIAGQEDEQYF
TGTGCCAGTAGTATAGCCGGACAGGAGGACGAGCAGTACTTC
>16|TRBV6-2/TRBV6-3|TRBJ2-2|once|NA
CASSRGAGLNTGELFF
TGTGCCAGCAGCAGGGGGGCGGGACTCAACACCGGGGAGCTGTTTTTT
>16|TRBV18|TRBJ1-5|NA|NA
CASSPQENRANQPQHF
TGTGCCAGCTCACCACAGGAGAACAGGGCCAATCAGCCCCAGCATTTT
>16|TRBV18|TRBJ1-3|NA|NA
CASSPPTPSSGNTIYF
TGTGCCAGCTCACCACCGACACCCAGCTCTGGAAACACCATATATTTT
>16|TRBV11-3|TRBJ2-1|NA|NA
CASSLDGGLLYNEQFF
TGTGCCAGCAGCTTAGATGGGGGACTTCTCTACAATGAGCAGTTCTTC
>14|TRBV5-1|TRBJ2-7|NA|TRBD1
CASSLDRGSVEQYF
TGCGCCAGCAGCTTGGACAGGGGAAGTGTCGAGCAGTACTTC
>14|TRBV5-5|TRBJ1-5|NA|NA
CASSLGGGNQPQHF
TGTGCCAGCAGCTTGGGTGGAGGGAACCAGCCCCAGCATTTT
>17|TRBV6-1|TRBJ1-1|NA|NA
CASSVRLRVGMNTEAFF
TGTGCCAGCAGTGTTAGACTGCGCGTCGGTATGAACACTGAAGCTTTCTTT
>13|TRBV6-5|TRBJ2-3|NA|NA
CATLGGLGDTQYF
TGTGCCACCCTGGGGGGGCTAGGGGATACGCAGTATTTT
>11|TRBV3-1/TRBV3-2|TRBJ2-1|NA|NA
CASSQADRQFF
TGTGCCAGCAGCCAAGCGGACAGACAGTTCTTC
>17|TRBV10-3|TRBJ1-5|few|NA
CAISPGAQTGNNQPQHF
TGTGCCATATCCCCGGGAGCGCAAACAGGGAACAATCAGCCCCAGCATTTT
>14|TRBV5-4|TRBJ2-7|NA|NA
CASSLEAGPYEQYF
TGTGCCAGCAGCTTGGAGGCAGGGCCGTACGAGCAGTACTTC
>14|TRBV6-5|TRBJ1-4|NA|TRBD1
CASKPGGSNEKLFF
TGTGCCAGCAAACCAGGGGGCTCTAATGAAAAACTGTTTTTT
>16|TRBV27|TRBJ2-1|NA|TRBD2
CASSLRRGGSYNEQFF
TGTGCCAGCAGTTTGAGGCGGGGGGGCTCCTACAATGAGCAGTTCTTC
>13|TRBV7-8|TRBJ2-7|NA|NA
CASSFPDSYEQYF
TGTGCCAGCAGCTTCCCGGACTCCTACGAGCAGTACTTC
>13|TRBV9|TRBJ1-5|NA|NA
CASSVGGLQPQHF
TGTGCCAGCAGCGTAGGAGGGCTTCAGCCCCAGCATTTT
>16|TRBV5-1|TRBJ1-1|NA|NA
CASSLVLARDTTEAFF
TGCGCCAGCAGCTTGGTCTTAGCCAGGGATACAACTGAAGCTTTCTTT
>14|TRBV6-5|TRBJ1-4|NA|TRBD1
CASSYSTRGEKLFF
TGTGCCAGCAGTTACTCGACCAGGGGGGAAAAACTGTTTTTT
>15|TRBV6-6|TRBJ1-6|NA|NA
CASSPPRDTDSPLHF
TGTGCCAGCAGTCCCCCAAGAGACACCGATTCACCCCTCCACTTT
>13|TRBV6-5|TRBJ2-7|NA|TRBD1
CASTWTGGFEQYF
TGTGCCAGCACCTGGACAGGGGGGTTCGAGCAGTACTTC
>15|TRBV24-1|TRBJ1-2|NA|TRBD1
CATSDPDRGLYGYTF
TGTGCCACCAGTGACCCGGACAGGGGGCTGTATGGCTACACCTTC
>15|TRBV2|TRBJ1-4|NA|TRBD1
CASAPPGGRNEKLFF
TGTGCCAGCGCACCTCCAGGGGGAAGGAATGAAAAACTGTTTTTT
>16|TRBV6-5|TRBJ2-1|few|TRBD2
CASSYSGSGGAVEQFF
TGTGCCAGCAGTTACTCGGGGAGCGGGGGGGCCGTTGAGCAGTTCTTC
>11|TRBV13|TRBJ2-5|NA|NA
CASSLGGTQYF
TGTGCCAGCAGCTTAGGGGGGACCCAGTACTTC
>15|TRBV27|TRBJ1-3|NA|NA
CASSLIGGSGNTIYF
TGTGCCAGCAGTTTAATTGGGGGTAGTGGAAACACCATATATTTT
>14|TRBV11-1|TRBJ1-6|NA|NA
CASSLSRRNSPLHF
TGTGCCAGCAGCTTAAGCCGACGCAATTCACCCCTCCACTTT
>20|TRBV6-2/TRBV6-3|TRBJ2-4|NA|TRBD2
CASSYTLRLAGALTKNIQYF
TGTGCCAGCAGTTACACCCTCAGGCTAGCGGGGGCGCTAACCAAAAACATTCAGTACTTC
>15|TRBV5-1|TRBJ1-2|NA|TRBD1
CASSLELGGYYGYTF
TGCGCCAGCAGCTTGGAACTAGGGGGCTACTATGGCTACACCTTC
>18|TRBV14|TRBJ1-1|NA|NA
CASSQGPPRGWMNTEAFF
TGTGCCAGCAGCCAAGGACCCCCAAGGGGGTGGATGAACACTGAAGCTTTCTTT
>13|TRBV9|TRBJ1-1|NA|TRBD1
CASSRGQGEEAFF
TGTGCCAGCAGCAGGGGACAGGGGGAAGAAGCTTTCTTT
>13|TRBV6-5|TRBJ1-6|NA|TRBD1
CASSSTGDSPLHF
TGTGCCAGCAGTTCCACAGGGGATTCACCCCTCCACTTT
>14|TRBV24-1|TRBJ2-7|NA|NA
CATSDTGNSYEQYF
TGTGCCACCAGTGATACGGGGAATTCCTACGAGCAGTACTTC
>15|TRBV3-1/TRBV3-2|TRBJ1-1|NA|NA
CASSQVVGMNTEAFF
TGTGCCAGCAGCCAAGTTGTGGGCATGAACACTGAAGCTTTCTTT
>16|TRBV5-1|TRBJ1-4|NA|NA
CASSPAPGVSEEKLFF
TGCGCCAGCAGCCCTGCTCCCGGGGTTTCTGAGGAAAAACTGTTTTTT
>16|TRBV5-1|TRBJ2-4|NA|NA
CASSLEGPLAKNIQYF
TGCGCCAGCAGCTTGGAGGGGCCCCTAGCCAAAAACATTCAGTACTTC
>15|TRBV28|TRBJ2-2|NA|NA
CASSSRQAATGELFF
TGTGCCAGCAGTTCCCGACAGGCGGCCACCGGGGAGCTGTTTTTT
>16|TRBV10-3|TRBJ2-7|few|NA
CAISDPTGEGSYEQYF
TGTGCCATCAGTGACCCGACAGGGGAGGGGTCCTACGAGCAGTACTTC
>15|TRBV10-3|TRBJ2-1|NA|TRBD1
CAISESGTDHNEQFF
TGTGCCATCAGTGAGTCGGGGACAGACCACAATGAGCAGTTCTTC
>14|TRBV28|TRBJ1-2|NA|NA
CASSLSLRSYGYTF
TGTGCCAGCAGTTTATCCCTTCGGAGTTATGGCTACACCTTC
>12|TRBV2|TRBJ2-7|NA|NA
CASSTQDYEQYF
TGTGCCAGCAGTACACAGGATTACGAGCAGTACTTC
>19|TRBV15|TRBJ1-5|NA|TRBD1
CATSREATGGESINQPQHF
TGTGCCACCAGCAGAGAGGCGACAGGGGGCGAGAGCATTAATCAGCCCCAGCATTTT
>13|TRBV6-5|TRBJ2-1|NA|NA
CASEPARGNEQFF
TGTGCCAGCGAGCCAGCCAGAGGCAATGAGCAGTTCTTC